The 5 T cell receptor beta chains reported below all come from one sample, sequenced in a study of identical twins. Via MiXCR, TCRdb re-called the 5' RACE reads, giving one row per CDR3 protein. The repertoire holds 350,000 to 600,000 distinct CDR3 sequences, with around 14% as singletons. The same data also contributed to another study, on yellow fever vaccine responses in identical twins.

Input material: CD4+ T cells sorted from blood. Source of these receptors: a woman aged 18-29 years in good health.

In its sample, this clonotype was seen many times. This chain connects TRBV9 to TRBJ2-1; 7 bases fit TRBD2. CDR1 SGDLS and CDR2 YYNGEE come from the germline V gene. CDR3 length equals 14 residues. After removal of 0 bases from V and 9 bases from J, the junction contained 6 bases not matched to a gene. CDR3 amino acids: CASSVVTSGAEQFF. DNA for the CDR3: TGTGCCAGCAGCGTAGTAACCAGCGGGGCTGAGCAGTTCTTC.

This clonotype occurred a few times. The chain has TRBV6-2 or TRBV6-3 and TRBJ2-1; 11 nucleotides align to TRBD2. V lost 3 bases and J lost 3; bases outside the gene matches: 4. The CDR3 runs to 16 residues. The germline V gene encodes CDR1 MNHEY and CDR2 SVGEGT. This CDR3 is CASSYTSGRLYNEQFF. CDR3 in DNA: TGTGCCAGCAGTTATACTAGCGGGAGACTCTACAATGAGCAGTTCTTC.

This clonotype occurred a few times. The rearrangement links TRBV5-1 to TRBJ2-1; 8 bases agree with TRBD2. V lost 0 bases to trimming and J lost 6 bases; unmatched junction nucleotides: 5. The length of the CDR3 is 15 residues. Germline V lookup: CDR1 SGHRS, CDR2 YFSETQ. CDR3 sequence (DNA): TGCGCCAGCAGCTTGGCCCGGGGGGGCTTCAATGAGCAGTTCTTC. This encodes CASSLARGGFNEQFF.

This clonotype has only a few counts. The V call is TRBV6-8, the J call TRBJ2-7; D is possibly TRBD1 or TRBD2 (5 bases each). V was pared by 0 bases and J by 4 bases, with 16 bases between. CDR1 and CDR2 from the germline V gene are MNHGY and SAAAGT. CDR3 length equals 16 residues. The CDR3 sequence: CASSYSRDPSVYEQYF. The CDR3 nucleotides are TGTGCCAGCAGTTACTCGAGGGACCCCAGTGTTTACGAGCAGTACTTC.

The chain carries TRBV5-1 and TRBJ2-3; 8 bases agree with TRBD2. Germline trimming cut 3 bases from V and 1 base from J; bases unmatched to any gene: 4. Per germline, CDR1 SGHRS and CDR2 YFSETQ. The CDR3 has 15 residues. CDR3 DNA sequence: TGCGCCAGCAGCTCGCGGCGGGGGGGCACAGATACGCAGTATTTT. Amino acids: CASSSRRGGTDTQYF. Full variable domain (outside the CDR3, taken from reference TRBV5-1 and TRBJ2-3): KAGVTQTPRYLIKTRGQQVTLSCSPISGHRSVSWYQQTPGQGLQFLFEYFSETQRNKGNFPGRFSGRQFSNSRSEMNVSTLELGDSALYLCASSSRRGGTDTQYFGPGTRLTVL.